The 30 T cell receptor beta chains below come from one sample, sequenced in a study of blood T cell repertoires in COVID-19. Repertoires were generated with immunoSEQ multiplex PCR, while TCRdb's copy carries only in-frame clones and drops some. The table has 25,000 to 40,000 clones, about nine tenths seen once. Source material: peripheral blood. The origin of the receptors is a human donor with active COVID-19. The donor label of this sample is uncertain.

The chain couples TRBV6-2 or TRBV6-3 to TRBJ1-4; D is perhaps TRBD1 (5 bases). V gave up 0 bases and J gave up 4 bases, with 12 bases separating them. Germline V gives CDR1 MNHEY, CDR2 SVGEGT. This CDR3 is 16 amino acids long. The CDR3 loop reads CASSYSTGTVNEKLFF. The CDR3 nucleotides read TGTGCCAGCAGTTACTCGACCGGGACTGTTAATGAAAAACTGTTTTTT.

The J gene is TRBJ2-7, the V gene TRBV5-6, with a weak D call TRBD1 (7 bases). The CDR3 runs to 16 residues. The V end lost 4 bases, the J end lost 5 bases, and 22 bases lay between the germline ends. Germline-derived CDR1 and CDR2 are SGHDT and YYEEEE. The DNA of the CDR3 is TGTGCCAGCAGCCAAAGGGACAGCGGGTTAGGGGACGAGCAGTACTTC. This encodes CASSQRDSGLGDEQYF. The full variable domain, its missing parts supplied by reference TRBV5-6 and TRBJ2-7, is DAGVTQSPTHLIKTRGQQVTLRCSPKSGHDTVSWYQQALGQGPQFIFQYYEEEERQRGNFPDRFSGHQFPNYSSELNVNALLLGDSALYLCASSQRDSGLGDEQYFGPGTRLTVT.

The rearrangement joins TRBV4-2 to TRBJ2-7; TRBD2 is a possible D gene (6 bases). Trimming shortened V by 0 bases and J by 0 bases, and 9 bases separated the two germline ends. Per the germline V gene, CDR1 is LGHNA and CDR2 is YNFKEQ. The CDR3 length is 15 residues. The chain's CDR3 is CASSQEGGDSYEQYF. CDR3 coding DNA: TGTGCCAGCAGCCAAGAGGGCGGGGACTCCTACGAGCAGTACTTC.

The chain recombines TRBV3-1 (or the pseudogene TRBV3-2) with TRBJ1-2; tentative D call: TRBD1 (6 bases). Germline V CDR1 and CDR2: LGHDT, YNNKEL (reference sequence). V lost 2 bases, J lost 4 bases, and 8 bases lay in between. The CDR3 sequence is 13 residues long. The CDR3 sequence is CASSQRGGYGYTF. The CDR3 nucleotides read TGTGCCAGCAGCCAACGAGGGGGCTATGGCTACACCTTC.

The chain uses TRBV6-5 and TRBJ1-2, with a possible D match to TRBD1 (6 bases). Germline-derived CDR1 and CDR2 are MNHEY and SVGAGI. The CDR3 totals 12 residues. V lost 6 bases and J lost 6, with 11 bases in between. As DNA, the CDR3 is TGTGCCAGCAGCCAGGGGAACCATGGCTACACCTTC. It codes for CASSQGNHGYTF.

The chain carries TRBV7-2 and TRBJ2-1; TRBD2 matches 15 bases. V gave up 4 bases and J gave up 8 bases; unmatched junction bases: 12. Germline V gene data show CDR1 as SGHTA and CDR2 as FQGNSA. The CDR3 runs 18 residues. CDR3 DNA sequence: TGTGCCAGCAGCTCCTTAGGACTAGCGGGGGGGCCGTGGGATGAGCAGTTCTTC. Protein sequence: CASSSLGLAGGPWDEQFF.

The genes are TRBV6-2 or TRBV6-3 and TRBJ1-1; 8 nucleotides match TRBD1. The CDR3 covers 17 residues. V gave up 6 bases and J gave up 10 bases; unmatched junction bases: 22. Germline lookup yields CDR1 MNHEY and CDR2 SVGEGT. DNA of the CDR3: TGTGCCAGCAGGTACCTACCGACAGGGGCGGTGAGGAAGGGAGCTTTCTTT. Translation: CASRYLPTGAVRKGAFF.

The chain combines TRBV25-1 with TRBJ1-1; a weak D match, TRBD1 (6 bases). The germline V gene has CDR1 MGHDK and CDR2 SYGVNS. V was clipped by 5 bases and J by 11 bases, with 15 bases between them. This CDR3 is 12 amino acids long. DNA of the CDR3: TGTGCCAGCAGTAATTGGGACACTCCCGCTTTCTTT. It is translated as CASSNWDTPAFF.

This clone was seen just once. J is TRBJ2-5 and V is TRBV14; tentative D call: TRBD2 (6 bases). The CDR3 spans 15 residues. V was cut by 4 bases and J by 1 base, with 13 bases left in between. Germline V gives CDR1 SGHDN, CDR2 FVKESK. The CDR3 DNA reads TGTGCCAGCAGCCCGGGCGTGGGGGGCCAAGAGACCCAGTACTTC. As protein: CASSPGVGGQETQYF.

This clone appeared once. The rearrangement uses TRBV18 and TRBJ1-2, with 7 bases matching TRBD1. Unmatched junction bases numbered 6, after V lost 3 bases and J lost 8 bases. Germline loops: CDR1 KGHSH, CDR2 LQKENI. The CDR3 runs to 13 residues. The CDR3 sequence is CASSPEGAWGYTF. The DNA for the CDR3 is TGTGCCAGCTCACCCGAGGGGGCATGGGGCTACACCTTC.

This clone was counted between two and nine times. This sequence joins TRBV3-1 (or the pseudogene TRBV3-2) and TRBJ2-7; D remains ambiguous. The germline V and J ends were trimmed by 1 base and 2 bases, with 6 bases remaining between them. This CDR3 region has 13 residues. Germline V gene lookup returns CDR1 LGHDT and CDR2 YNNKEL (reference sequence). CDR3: CASSQGTAYEQYF. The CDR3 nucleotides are TGTGCCAGCAGCCAAGGAACAGCCTACGAGCAGTACTTC.

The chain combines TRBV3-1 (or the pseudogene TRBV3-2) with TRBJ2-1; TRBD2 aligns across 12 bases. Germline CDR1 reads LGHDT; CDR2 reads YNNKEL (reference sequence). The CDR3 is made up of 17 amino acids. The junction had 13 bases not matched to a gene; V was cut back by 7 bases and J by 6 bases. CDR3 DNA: TGTGCCAGCACCCGAGGGCCTAGCGGGGGGGCCGGCAATGAGCAGTTCTTC. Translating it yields CASTRGPSGGAGNEQFF.

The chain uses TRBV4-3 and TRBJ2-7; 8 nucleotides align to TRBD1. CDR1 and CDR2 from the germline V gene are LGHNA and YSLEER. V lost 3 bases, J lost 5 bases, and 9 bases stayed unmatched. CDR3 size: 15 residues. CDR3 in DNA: TGCGCCAGCAGCCATTTTACAGGGGGGCGGGACGAGCAGTACTTC. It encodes CASSHFTGGRDEQYF.

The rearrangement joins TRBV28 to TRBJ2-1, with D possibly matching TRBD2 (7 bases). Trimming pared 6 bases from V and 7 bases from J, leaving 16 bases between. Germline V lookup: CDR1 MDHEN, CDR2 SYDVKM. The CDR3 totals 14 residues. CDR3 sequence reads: CASSLGGGYNEQFF. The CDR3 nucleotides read TGTGCCAGCAGCTTAGGGGGGGGATATAATGAGCAGTTCTTC.

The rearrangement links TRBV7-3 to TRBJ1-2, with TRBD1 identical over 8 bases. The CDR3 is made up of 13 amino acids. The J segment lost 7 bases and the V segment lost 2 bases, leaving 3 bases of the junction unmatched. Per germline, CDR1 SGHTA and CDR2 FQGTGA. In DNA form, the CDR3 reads TGTGCCAGCAGCTTACAGGGGGCGATTGGCTACACCTTC. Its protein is CASSLQGAIGYTF. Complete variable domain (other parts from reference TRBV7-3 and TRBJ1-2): GAGVSQTPSNKVTEKGKYVELRCDPISGHTALYWYRQSLGQGPEFLIYFQGTGAADDSGLPNDRFFAVRPEGSVSTLKIQRTERGDSAVYLCASSLQGAIGYTFGSGTRLTVV.

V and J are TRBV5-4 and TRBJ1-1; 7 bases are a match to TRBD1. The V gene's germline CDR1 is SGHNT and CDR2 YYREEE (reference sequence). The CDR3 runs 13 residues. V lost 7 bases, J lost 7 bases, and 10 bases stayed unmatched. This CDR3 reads CASGGTATVEAFF. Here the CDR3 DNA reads TGTGCCAGCGGTGGGACAGCTACCGTTGAAGCTTTCTTT.

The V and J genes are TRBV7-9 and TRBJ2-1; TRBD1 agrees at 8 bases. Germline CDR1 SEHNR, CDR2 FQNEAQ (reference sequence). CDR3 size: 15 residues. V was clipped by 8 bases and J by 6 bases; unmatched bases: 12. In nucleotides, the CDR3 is TGTGCCAGCCTACTCGGACAGGGTATCCGCAATGAGCAGTTCTTC. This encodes CASLLGQGIRNEQFF.

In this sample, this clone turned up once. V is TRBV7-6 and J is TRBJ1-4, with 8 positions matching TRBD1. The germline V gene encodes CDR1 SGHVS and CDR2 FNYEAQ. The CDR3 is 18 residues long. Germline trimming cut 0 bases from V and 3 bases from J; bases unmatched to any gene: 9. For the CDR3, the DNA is TGTGCCAGCAGCTTAGCGCCTCAGGGGGCGGAAGCTAATGAAAAACTGTTTTTT. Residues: CASSLAPQGAEANEKLFF.

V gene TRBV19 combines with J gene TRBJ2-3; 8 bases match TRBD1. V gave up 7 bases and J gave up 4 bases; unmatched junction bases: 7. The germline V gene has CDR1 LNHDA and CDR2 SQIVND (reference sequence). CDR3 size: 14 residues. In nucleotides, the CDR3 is TGTGCCAGTACCCTCCAGGGGGCGGCAGATACGCAGTATTTT. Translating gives CASTLQGAADTQYF.

The CDR3 DNA reads TGTGCCACCAGTGCCGCTAGCGGGGGCTGGAATGAGCAGTTCTTC. Translated, it gives CATSAASGGWNEQFF. The rearrangement joins TRBV24-1 to TRBJ2-1; 10 bases align to TRBD2. V lost 5 bases to trimming and J lost 7 bases; unmatched junction nucleotides: 7. CDR1 KGHDR and CDR2 SFDVKD come from the germline V gene. The CDR3 is made up of 15 amino acids.

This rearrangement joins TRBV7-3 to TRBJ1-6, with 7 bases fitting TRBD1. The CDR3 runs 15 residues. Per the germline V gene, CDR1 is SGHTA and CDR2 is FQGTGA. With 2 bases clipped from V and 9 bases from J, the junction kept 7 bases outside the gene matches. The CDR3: CASSLYGTESSPLHF. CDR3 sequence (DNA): TGTGCCAGCAGCTTATACGGGACAGAGAGTTCACCCCTCCACTTT. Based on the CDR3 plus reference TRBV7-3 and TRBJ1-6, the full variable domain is GAGVSQTPSNKVTEKGKYVELRCDPISGHTALYWYRQSLGQGPEFLIYFQGTGAADDSGLPNDRFFAVRPEGSVSTLKIQRTERGDSAVYLCASSLYGTESSPLHFGNGTRLTVT.

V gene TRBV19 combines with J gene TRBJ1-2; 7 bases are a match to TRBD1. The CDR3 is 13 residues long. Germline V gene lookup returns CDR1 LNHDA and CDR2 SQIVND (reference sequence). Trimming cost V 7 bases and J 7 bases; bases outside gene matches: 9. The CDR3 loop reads CASTPTGYGGYTF. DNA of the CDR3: TGTGCCAGTACACCGACAGGGTACGGTGGCTACACCTTC.

CDR3 in DNA: TGCAGCGCTCGCCCGGGGTCTCAAGAGACCCAGTACTTC. It translates to CSARPGSQETQYF. This chain joins TRBV29-1 and TRBJ2-5; D may be TRBD2 (5 bases). Per germline, CDR1 SQVTM and CDR2 ANQGSEA. V lost 7 bases and J 2 bases, leaving 14 bases between the germline ends. The length of the CDR3 is 13 residues.

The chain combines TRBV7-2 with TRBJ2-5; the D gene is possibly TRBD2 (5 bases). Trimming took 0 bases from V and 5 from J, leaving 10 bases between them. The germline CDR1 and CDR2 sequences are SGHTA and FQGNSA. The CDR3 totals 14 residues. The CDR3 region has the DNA TGTGCCAGCAGCTTAGCGGGCAGGAGGGAGACCCAGTACTTC. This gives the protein CASSLAGRRETQYF.

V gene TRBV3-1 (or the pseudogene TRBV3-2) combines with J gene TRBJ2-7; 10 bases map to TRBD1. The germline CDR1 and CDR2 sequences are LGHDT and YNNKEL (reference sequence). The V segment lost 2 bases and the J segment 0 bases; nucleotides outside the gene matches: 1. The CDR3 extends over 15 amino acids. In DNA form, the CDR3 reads TGTGCCAGCAGCCAAAGGACAGGGGGCTCCTACGAGCAGTACTTC. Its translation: CASSQRTGGSYEQYF.

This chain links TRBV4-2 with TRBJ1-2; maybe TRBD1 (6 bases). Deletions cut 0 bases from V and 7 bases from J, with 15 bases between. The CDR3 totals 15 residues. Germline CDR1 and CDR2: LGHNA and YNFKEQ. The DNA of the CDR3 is TGTGCCAGCAGCCAAGAACGGCAGGGGAGAGGTGGCTACACCTTC. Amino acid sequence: CASSQERQGRGGYTF.

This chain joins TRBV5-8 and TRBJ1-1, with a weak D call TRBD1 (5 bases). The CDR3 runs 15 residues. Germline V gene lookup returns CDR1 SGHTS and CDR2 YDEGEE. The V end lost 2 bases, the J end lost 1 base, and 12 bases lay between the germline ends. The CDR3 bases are TGTGCCAGCAGCTTCCGTGGACACACGAACACTGAAGCTTTCTTT. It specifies CASSFRGHTNTEAFF.

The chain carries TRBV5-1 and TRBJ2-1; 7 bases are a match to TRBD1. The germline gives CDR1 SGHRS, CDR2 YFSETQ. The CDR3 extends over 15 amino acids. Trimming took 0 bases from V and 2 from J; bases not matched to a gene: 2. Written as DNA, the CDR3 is TGCGCCAGCAGCTTGGGAGACAGGGCCTACAATGAGCAGTTCTTC. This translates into CASSLGDRAYNEQFF.

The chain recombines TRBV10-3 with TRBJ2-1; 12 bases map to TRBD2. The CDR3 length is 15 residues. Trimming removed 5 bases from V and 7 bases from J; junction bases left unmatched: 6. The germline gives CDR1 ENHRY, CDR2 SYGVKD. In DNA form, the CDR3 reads TGTGCCATCAGTCAGCTAGCGGGGGGGCGGAATGAGCAGTTCTTC. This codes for CAISQLAGGRNEQFF.

The CDR3 protein is CASSLGPQGGSDTQYF. In DNA, the CDR3 is TGTGCCAGCAGCTTGGGGCCCCAGGGGGGTTCAGATACGCAGTATTTT. The chain combines TRBV5-4 with TRBJ2-3; weak D call: TRBD1 (7 bases). Germline lookup yields CDR1 SGHNT and CDR2 YYREEE (reference sequence). There are 16 residues in the CDR3. Trimming pared 0 bases from V and 4 bases from J, leaving 15 bases between.